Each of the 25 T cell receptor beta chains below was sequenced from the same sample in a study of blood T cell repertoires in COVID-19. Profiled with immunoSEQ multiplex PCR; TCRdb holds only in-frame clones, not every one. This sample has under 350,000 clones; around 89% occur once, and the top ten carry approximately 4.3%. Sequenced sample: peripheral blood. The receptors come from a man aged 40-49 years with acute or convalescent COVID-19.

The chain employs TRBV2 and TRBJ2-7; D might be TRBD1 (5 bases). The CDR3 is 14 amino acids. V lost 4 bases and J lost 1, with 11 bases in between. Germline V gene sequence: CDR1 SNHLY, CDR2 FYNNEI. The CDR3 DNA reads TGTGCCAGCAGTGGGCCAGGGTCGTCCTACGAGCAGTACTTC. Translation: CASSGPGSSYEQYF.

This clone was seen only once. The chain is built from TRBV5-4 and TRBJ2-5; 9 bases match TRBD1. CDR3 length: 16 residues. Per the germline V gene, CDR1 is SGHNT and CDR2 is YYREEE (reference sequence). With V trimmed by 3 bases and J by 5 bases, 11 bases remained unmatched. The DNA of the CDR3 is TGTGCCAGCAGCTCTATACAGGGGGCTGGCGGGGAGACCCAGTACTTC. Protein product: CASSSIQGAGGETQYF.

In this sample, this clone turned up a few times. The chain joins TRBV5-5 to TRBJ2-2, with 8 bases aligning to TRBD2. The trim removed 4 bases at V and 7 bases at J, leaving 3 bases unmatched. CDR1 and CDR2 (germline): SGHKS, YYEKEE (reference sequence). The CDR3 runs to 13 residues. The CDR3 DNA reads TGTGCCAGCAGCCGGGCGGGAGGCGGGGAGCTGTTTTTT. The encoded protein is CASSRAGGGELFF.

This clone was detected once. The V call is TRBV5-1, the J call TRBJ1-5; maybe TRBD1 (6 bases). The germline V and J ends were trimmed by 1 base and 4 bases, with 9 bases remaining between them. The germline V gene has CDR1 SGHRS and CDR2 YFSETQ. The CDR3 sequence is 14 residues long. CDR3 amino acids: CASSLTGINQPQHF. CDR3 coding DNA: TGCGCCAGCAGCTTGACAGGGATTAATCAGCCCCAGCATTTT.

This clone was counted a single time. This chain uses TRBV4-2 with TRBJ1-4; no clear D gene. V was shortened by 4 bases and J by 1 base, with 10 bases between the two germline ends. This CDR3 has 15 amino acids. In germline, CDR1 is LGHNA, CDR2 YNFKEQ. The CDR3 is CASSPRPGTNEKLFF. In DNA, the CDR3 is TGTGCCAGCAGCCCGAGACCGGGAACTAATGAAAAACTGTTTTTT.

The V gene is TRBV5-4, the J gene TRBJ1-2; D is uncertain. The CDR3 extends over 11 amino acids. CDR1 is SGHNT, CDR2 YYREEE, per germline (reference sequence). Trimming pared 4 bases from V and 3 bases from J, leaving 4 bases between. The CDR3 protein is CASSRDYGYTF. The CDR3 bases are TGTGCCAGCAGCCGGGACTATGGCTACACCTTC.

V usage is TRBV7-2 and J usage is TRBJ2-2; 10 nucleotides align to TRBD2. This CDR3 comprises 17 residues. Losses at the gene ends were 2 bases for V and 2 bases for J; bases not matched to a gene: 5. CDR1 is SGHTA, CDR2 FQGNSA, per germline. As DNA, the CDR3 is TGTGCCAGCAGCTTAAGCGGGGGGGCGAGTAACACCGGGGAGCTGTTTTTT. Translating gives CASSLSGGASNTGELFF.

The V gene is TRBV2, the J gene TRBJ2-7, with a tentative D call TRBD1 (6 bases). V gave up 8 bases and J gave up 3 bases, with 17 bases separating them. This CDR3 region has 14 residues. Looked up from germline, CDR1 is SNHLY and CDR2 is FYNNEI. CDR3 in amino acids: CASSLTGMGYEQYF. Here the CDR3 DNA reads TGTGCCAGCTCCCTCACAGGGATGGGCTACGAGCAGTACTTC.

As DNA, the CDR3 is TGTGCCAGCAGCTTGGGGGGACAGGTACACAATGAGCAGTTCTTC. Protein: CASSLGGQVHNEQFF. The chain is built from TRBV5-5 and TRBJ2-1, with 8 bases that match TRBD1. This CDR3 is 15 amino acids long. Germline CDR1 reads SGHKS; CDR2 reads YYEKEE (reference sequence). With 0 bases clipped from V and 5 bases from J, the junction kept 4 bases outside the gene matches.

CDR3 in DNA: TGTGCCATCAGTGAGTCGGGAGGCGACTATGGCTACACCTTC. Residues: CAISESGGDYGYTF. This chain links TRBV10-3 with TRBJ1-2; D is ambiguous. The germline V gene encodes CDR1 ENHRY and CDR2 SYGVKD. The CDR3 totals 14 residues. V shed 0 bases and J shed 3 bases, with 8 bases lying between them.

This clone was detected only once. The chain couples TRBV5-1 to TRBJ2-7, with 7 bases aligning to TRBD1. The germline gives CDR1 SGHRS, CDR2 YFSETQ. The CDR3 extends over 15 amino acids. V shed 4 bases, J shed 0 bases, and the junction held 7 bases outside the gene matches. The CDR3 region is CASSTRTGRSYEQYF. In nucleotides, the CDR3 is TGCGCCAGCAGCACCCGGACAGGCCGCTCCTACGAGCAGTACTTC.

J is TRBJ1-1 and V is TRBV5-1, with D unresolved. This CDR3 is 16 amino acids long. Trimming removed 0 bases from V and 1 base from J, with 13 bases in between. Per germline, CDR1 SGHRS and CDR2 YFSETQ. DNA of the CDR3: TGCGCCAGCAGCTTGGGTACTGGCAGAGGGAACACTGAAGCTTTCTTT. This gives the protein CASSLGTGRGNTEAFF.

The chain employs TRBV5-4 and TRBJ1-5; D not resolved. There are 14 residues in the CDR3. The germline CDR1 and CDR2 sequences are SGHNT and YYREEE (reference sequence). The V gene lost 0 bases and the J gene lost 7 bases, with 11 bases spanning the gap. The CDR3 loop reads CASSLGGSGQPQHF. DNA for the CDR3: TGTGCCAGCAGCTTGGGTGGGTCGGGGCAGCCCCAGCATTTT.

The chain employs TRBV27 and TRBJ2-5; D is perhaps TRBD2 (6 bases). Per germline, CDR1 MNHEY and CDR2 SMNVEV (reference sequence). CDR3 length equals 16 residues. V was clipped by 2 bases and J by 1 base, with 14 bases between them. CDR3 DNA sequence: TGTGCCAGCAGTTTAGGGGGGTGGGTCGCCCAAGAGACCCAGTACTTC. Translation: CASSLGGWVAQETQYF.

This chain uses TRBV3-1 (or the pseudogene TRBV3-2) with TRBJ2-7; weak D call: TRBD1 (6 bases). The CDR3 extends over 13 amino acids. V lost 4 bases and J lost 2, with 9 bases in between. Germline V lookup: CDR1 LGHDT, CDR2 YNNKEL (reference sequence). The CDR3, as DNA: TGTGCCAGCAGCCTACAGGGTCCCTACGAGCAGTACTTC. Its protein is CASSLQGPYEQYF.

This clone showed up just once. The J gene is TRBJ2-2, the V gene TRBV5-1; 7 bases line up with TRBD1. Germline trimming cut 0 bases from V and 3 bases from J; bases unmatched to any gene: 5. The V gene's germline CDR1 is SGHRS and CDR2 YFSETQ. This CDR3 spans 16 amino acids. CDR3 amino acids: CASSLAPGGDTGELFF. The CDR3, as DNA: TGCGCCAGCAGCTTGGCCCCAGGGGGAGACACCGGGGAGCTGTTTTTT.

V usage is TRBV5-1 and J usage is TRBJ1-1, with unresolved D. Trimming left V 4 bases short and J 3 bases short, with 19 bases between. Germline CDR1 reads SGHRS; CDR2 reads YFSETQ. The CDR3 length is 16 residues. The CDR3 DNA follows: TGCGCCAGCAGCCCCCCCCGGGGTGATTGGGACACTGAAGCTTTCTTT. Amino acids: CASSPPRGDWDTEAFF.

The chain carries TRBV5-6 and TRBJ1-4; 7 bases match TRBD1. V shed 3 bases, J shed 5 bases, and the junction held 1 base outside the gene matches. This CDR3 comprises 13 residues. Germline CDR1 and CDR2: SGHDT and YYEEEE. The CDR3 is CASSWGQNEKLFF. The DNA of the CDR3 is TGTGCCAGCAGCTGGGGACAGAATGAAAAACTGTTTTTT.

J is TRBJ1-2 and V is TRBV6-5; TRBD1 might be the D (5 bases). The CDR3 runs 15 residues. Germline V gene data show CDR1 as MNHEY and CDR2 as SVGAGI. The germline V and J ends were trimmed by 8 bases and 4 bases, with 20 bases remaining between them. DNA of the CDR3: TGTGCCAGCCGCCGCGACAGCACCAGTTCCTATGGCTACACCTTC. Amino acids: CASRRDSTSSYGYTF.

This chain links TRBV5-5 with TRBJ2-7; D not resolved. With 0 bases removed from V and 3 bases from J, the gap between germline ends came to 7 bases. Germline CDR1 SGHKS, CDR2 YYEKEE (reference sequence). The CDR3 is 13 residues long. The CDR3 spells CASSLESGYEQYF. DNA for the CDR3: TGTGCCAGCAGCTTGGAATCAGGCTACGAGCAGTACTTC.

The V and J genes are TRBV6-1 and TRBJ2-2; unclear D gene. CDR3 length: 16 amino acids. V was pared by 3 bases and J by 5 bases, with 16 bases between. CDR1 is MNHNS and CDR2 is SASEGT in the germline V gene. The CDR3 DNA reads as TGTGCCAGCAGTGACACCAAAGCGACTCCAACCGGGGAGCTGTTTTTT. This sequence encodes CASSDTKATPTGELFF.

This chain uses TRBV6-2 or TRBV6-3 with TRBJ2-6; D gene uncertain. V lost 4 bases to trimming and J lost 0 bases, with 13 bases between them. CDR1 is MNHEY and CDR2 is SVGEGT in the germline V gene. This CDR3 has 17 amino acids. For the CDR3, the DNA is TGTGCCAGCAGTTTGACAAGAGCCGACTCTGGGGCCAACGTCCTGACTTTC. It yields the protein CASSLTRADSGANVLTF.

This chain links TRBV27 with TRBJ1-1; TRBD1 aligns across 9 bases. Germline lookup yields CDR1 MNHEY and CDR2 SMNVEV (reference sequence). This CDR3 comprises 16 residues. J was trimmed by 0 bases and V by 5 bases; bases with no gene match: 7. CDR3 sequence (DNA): TGTGCCAGCAGTACACTGGACAGGGGACTGAACACTGAAGCTTTCTTT. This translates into CASSTLDRGLNTEAFF.

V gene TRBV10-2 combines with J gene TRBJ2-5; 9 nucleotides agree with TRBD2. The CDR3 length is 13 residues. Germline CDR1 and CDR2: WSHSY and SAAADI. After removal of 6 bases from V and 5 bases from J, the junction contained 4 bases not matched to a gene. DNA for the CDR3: TGCGCCAGCAGAGCGGGGGGCCGGGAGACCCAGTACTTC. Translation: CASRAGGRETQYF.

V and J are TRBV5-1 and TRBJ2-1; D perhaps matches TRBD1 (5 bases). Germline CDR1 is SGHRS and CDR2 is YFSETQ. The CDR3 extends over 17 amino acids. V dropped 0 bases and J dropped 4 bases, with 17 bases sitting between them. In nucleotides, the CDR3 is TGCGCCAGCAGCTTGGGAAACAGCGTAGGGGCTTACAATGAGCAGTTCTTC. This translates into CASSLGNSVGAYNEQFF.